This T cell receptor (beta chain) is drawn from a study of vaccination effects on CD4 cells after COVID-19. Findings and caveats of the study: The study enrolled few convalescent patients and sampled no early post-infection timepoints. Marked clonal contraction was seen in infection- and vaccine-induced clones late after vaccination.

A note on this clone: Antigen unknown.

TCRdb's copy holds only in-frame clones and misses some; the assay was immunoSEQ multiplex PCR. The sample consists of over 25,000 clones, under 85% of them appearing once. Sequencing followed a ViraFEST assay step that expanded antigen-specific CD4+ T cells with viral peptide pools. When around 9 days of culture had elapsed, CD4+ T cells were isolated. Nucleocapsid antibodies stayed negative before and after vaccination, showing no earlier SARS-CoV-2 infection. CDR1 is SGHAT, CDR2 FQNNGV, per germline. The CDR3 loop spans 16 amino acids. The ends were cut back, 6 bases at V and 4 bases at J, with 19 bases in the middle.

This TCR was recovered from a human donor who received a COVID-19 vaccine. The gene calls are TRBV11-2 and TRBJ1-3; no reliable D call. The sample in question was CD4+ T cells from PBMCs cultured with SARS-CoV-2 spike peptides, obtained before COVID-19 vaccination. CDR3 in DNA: TGTGCCAGCAGGGTGAACGTATGGACTTCCGGAAACACCATATATTTT. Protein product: CASRVNVWTSGNTIYF. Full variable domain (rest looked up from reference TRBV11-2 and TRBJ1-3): EAGVAQSPRYKIIEKRQSVAFWCNPISGHATLYWYQQILGQGPKLLIQFQNNGVVDDSQLPKDRFSAERLKGVDSTLKIQPAKLEDSAVYLCASRVNVWTSGNTIYFGEGSWLTVV.